The present T cell receptor (beta chain) was sequenced within a study of lymphopenia after photon versus proton radiotherapy. The study, taken as a whole, reports: After the lymphocyte nadir, photon-treated repertoires showed oligoclonal expansion, especially of CD8+ Temra cells. Post-nadir TCR diversity decline inversely tracked overall survival among those who died. Under photons, naive T cells and diversity fell while effector/memory populations rose.

Germline CDR1 SEHNR, CDR2 FQNEAQ (reference sequence). This CDR3 has 11 amino acids. V lost 5 bases and J lost 10, with 9 bases in between. Comment on this clone: The antigen is unknown.

The table came from immunoSEQ multiplex PCR; TCRdb's copy has only in-frame clones and leaves some out. The repertoire holds 68,000 or so clones, approximately 91% seen once, with 2.9% in the top ten. The TCR originated in a woman aged 70-85 years with pancreatic cancer. This chain links TRBV7-9 with TRBJ2-1, with D perhaps matching TRBD2 (6 bases). Here the sequenced sample was peripheral blood, taken from a patient treated with photon-based radiotherapy. The CDR3 region is CASSVRGEQFF. CDR3 in DNA: TGTGCCAGCAGCGTCCGGGGGGAGCAGTTCTTC.